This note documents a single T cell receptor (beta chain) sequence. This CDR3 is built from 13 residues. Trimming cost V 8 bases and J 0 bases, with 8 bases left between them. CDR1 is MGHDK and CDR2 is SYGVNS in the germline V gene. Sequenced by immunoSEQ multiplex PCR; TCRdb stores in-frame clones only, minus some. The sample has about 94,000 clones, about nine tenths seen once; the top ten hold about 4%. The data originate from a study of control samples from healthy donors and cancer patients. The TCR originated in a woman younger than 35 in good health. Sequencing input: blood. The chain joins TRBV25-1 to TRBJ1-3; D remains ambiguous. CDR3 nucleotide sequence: TGTGCCAGCCACCCTAACTCTGGAAACACCATATATTTT. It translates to CASHPNSGNTIYF.